The 26 T cell receptor beta chains given below trace back to one sample, sequenced in a study of T cell responses to AZD1222 COVID-19 vaccine. The data were produced by immunoSEQ multiplex PCR, yet TCRdb's version contains in-frame clones alone and is incomplete. The sample carries about 130,000 clones, 93% recorded once. Sequenced material: peripheral blood, taken on day 0 of AZD1222 vaccination. Receptors were obtained from an adult in good health.

The chain combines TRBV3-1 (or the pseudogene TRBV3-2) with TRBJ1-2; D might be TRBD1 (6 bases). Germline V gene data show CDR1 as LGHDT and CDR2 as YNNKEL (reference sequence). V was shortened by 6 bases and J by 2 bases, with 19 bases between the two germline ends. The CDR3 is 16 residues long. The chain's CDR3 is CASRPARGGKNYGYTF. CDR3 nucleotides: TGTGCCAGCAGACCCGCTAGAGGGGGAAAAAACTATGGCTACACCTTC.

The rearrangement joins TRBV20-1 to TRBJ2-5; D gene ambiguous. Germline loops: CDR1 DFQATT, CDR2 SNEGSKA (reference sequence). Trimming shortened V by 5 bases and J by 5 bases, and 9 bases separated the two germline ends. The CDR3 runs 11 residues. DNA of the CDR3: TGCAGTGCTCCTCCTATCGAGACCCAGTACTTC. Amino acid sequence: CSAPPIETQYF.

V and J are TRBV2 and TRBJ1-2, with a tentative D call TRBD1 (5 bases). The V and J ends lost 3 bases and 6 bases respectively, with 11 bases between them. Germline values: CDR1 SNHLY, CDR2 FYNNEI. The CDR3 spans 13 residues. The CDR3 loop is CASSDRELNGYTF. The DNA of the CDR3 is TGTGCCAGCAGTGACAGGGAGTTAAATGGCTACACCTTC.

V and J are TRBV3-1 (or the pseudogene TRBV3-2) and TRBJ1-2; D unclear. The germline V gene has CDR1 LGHDT and CDR2 YNNKEL (reference sequence). The V gene lost 1 base and the J gene lost 4 bases, with 10 bases spanning the gap. There are 14 residues in the CDR3. The CDR3 loop reads CASSQGQVLYGYTF. For the CDR3, the DNA is TGTGCCAGCAGCCAAGGTCAGGTTCTCTATGGCTACACCTTC.

The chain carries TRBV6-5 and TRBJ1-1; D remains ambiguous. Trimming took off 4 bases at V and 1 base at J, with 16 bases between the two ends. Germline V gene sequence: CDR1 MNHEY, CDR2 SVGAGI. The CDR3 totals 16 residues. The CDR3 bases are TGTGCCAGCAGTTTAAGAAGGGCGAGACCGAACACTGAAGCTTTCTTT. Translated, it gives CASSLRRARPNTEAFF.

The rearrangement uses TRBV7-9 and TRBJ1-2; no definite D call. Trimming shortened V by 1 base and J by 5 bases, and 14 bases separated the two germline ends. Germline CDR1 SEHNR, CDR2 FQNEAQ (reference sequence). This CDR3 contains 15 residues. DNA for the CDR3: TGTGCCAGCAGCTTAGGTGGTCGTTTTCGTTATGGCTACACCTTC. This encodes CASSLGGRFRYGYTF.

The chain joins TRBV6-1 to TRBJ2-7; no firm D call. This CDR3 spans 13 amino acids. Deletions cut 2 bases from V and 1 base from J, with 6 bases between. Looked up from germline, CDR1 is MNHNS and CDR2 is SASEGT. This CDR3 reads CASSELGSYEQYF. CDR3 in DNA: TGTGCCAGCAGTGAATTGGGGTCCTACGAGCAGTACTTC.

This clone appeared a single time. V is TRBV5-1 and J is TRBJ1-3; TRBD1 is a possible D gene (5 bases). The CDR3 consists of 14 residues. Trimming stripped 5 bases from V and 1 base from J, with 10 bases between. Germline-derived CDR1 and CDR2 are SGHRS and YFSETQ. The CDR3 region has the DNA TGCGCCAGCAGGCCACAGGCTTCTGGAAACACCATATATTTT. It translates to CASRPQASGNTIYF.

This clone appeared a few times. V is TRBV15 and J is TRBJ1-2; tentative D call: TRBD1 (5 bases). Deletions cut 6 bases from V and 2 bases from J, with 25 bases between. The CDR3 has 18 residues. Germline CDR1 reads LNHNV; CDR2 reads YYDKDF (reference sequence). The DNA of the CDR3 is TGTGCCACCAGGCCCGACAGAGCCTTGCGGAGAATAAACTATGGCTACACCTTC. This sequence encodes CATRPDRALRRINYGYTF.

The chain combines TRBV12-3 or TRBV12-4 with TRBJ2-2; D not resolved. The CDR3 runs to 11 residues. The V end lost 4 bases, the J end lost 6 bases, and 3 bases lay between the germline ends. CDR3 sequence (DNA): TGTGCCAGCAGTTCCCCCGGGGAGCTGTTTTTT. Protein sequence: CASSSPGELFF.

The chain is built from TRBV7-9 and TRBJ2-5; 8 bases match TRBD1. This CDR3 spans 14 amino acids. Germline-derived CDR1 and CDR2 are SEHNR and FQNEAQ (reference sequence). After removal of 3 bases from V and 2 bases from J, the junction contained 2 bases not matched to a gene. The CDR3 reads CASSLGQAQETQYF. DNA for the CDR3: TGTGCCAGCAGCTTGGGACAGGCGCAAGAGACCCAGTACTTC.

The chain has TRBV7-2 and TRBJ2-1, with a weak D call TRBD2 (6 bases). V was clipped by 2 bases and J by 0 bases, with 11 bases between them. The V gene's germline CDR1 is SGHTA and CDR2 FQGNSA. This CDR3 is built from 16 residues. CDR3 region: CASSLNGGSSYNEQFF. The DNA for the CDR3 is TGTGCCAGCAGCTTAAACGGGGGAAGCTCCTACAATGAGCAGTTCTTC. The whole variable domain, remainder taken from reference TRBV7-2 and TRBJ2-1, is GAGVSQSPSNKVTEKGKDVELRCDPISGHTALYWYRQSLGQGLEFLIYFQGNSAPDKSGLPSDRFSAERTGGSVSTLTIQRTQQEDSAVYLCASSLNGGSSYNEQFFGPGTRLTVL.

The genes are TRBV19 and TRBJ1-2, with D unresolved. The CDR3 contains 13 residues. The germline V gene encodes CDR1 LNHDA and CDR2 SQIVND (reference sequence). V was trimmed by 3 bases and J by 6 bases, leaving 11 bases between them. In nucleotides, the CDR3 is TGTGCCAGTAGTATCTTCCAGGTCCATGGCTACACCTTC. Translation: CASSIFQVHGYTF.

The chain employs TRBV10-3 and TRBJ2-5; 11 nucleotides agree with TRBD2. The CDR3 covers 14 residues. J lost 3 bases, V lost 8 bases, and 5 bases had no gene match. Germline CDR1 reads ENHRY; CDR2 reads SYGVKD. CDR3 nucleotide sequence: TGTGCCATCGGTTTAGCGGGGGGGAAAGAGACCCAGTACTTC. This sequence encodes CAIGLAGGKETQYF.

The V and J genes are TRBV27 and TRBJ1-1; D unresolved. This CDR3 is 13 amino acids long. Trimming removed 3 bases at V and 1 base at J, with 6 bases between. Germline V gives CDR1 MNHEY, CDR2 SMNVEV (reference sequence). CDR3 loop: CASSFLQNTEAFF. DNA for the CDR3: TGTGCCAGCAGTTTTCTTCAGAACACTGAAGCTTTCTTT.

This sequence joins TRBV12-3 or TRBV12-4 and TRBJ2-1, with 7 nucleotides matching TRBD2. This CDR3 has 13 residues. Trimming cost V 4 bases and J 9 bases; bases outside gene matches: 6. CDR3 protein: CASSSLALGEQFF. DNA for the CDR3: TGTGCCAGCAGTTCACTAGCGTTGGGTGAGCAGTTCTTC.

This clone was seen only once. The V call is TRBV5-1, the J call TRBJ1-2, with D tentatively TRBD1 (5 bases). Germline V gives CDR1 SGHRS, CDR2 YFSETQ. The CDR3 totals 16 residues. Deletions cut 2 bases from V and 0 bases from J, with 14 bases between. CDR3 coding DNA: TGCGCCAGCAGCTTTATGGGTCAGGGATCTAACTATGGCTACACCTTC. Translation: CASSFMGQGSNYGYTF.

This clone was detected a few times. The chain carries TRBV30 and TRBJ2-7; weak D call: TRBD1 (5 bases). Deletions cut 2 bases from V and 1 base from J, with 9 bases between. There are 13 residues in the CDR3. Germline CDR1 GTSNPN, CDR2 SVGIG (reference sequence). DNA of the CDR3: TGTGCCTGGAGTAACAGGATGTCCTACGAGCAGTACTTC. Its protein product is CAWSNRMSYEQYF.

The chain links TRBV6-5 to TRBJ1-1; D gene ambiguous. The CDR3 is 14 amino acids. CDR1 is MNHEY and CDR2 is SVGAGI in the germline V gene. V was trimmed by 7 bases and J by 4 bases, leaving 16 bases between them. The DNA for the CDR3 is TGTGCCAGCATTTCAGGACCTGGAAGCACTGAAGCTTTCTTT. Its translation: CASISGPGSTEAFF.

The chain has TRBV6-4 and TRBJ2-1, with 8 bases lining up with TRBD2. After removal of 2 bases from V and 7 bases from J, the junction contained 10 bases not matched to a gene. The CDR3 loop spans 16 amino acids. Germline loops: CDR1 MRHNA, CDR2 SNTAGT. The CDR3 DNA sequence: TGTGCCAGCAGTGACGGCGAAGCGGGGGACACAAATGAGCAGTTCTTC. Its protein is CASSDGEAGDTNEQFF.

In this sample, this clone turned up once. The chain employs TRBV29-1 and TRBJ2-5; possibly TRBD1 for D (8 bases). Between the trimmed V and J ends, which lost 7 bases and 4 bases, there was a span of 16 bases. Germline CDR1 and CDR2: SQVTM and ANQGSEA. The CDR3 totals 13 residues. The CDR3 loop is CSADRGGRETQYF. The DNA for the CDR3 is TGCAGCGCCGACAGGGGAGGGCGAGAGACCCAGTACTTC.

The genes are TRBV6-6 and TRBJ2-7, with D uncertain. The CDR3 extends over 13 amino acids. V lost 4 bases and J 7 bases, leaving 14 bases between the germline ends. Germline V gives CDR1 MNHNY, CDR2 SVGAGI (reference sequence). For the CDR3, the DNA is TGTGCCAGCAGTTCGGGCAGGCTTAGGGAGCAGTACTTC. It is translated as CASSSGRLREQYF.

V and J are TRBV27 and TRBJ1-5; D remains unclear. The germline gives CDR1 MNHEY, CDR2 SMNVEV (reference sequence). This CDR3 is built from 14 residues. V was cut by 2 bases and J by 5 bases, with 10 bases left in between. The CDR3 protein is CASSLRYRDQPQHF. CDR3 nucleotides: TGTGCCAGCAGTTTAAGATACAGAGATCAGCCCCAGCATTTT.

CDR3 residues: CASSPLKDGGEAFF. CDR3 coding DNA: TGCGCCAGCAGCCCCCTCAAGGATGGGGGTGAAGCTTTCTTT. The chain uses TRBV5-1 and TRBJ1-1; possibly TRBD1 for D (5 bases). V lost 4 bases and J 7 bases, leaving 17 bases between the germline ends. Germline assignment: CDR1 SGHRS and CDR2 YFSETQ. The CDR3 covers 14 residues. The variable domain in full, with the rest retrieved from reference TRBV5-1 and TRBJ1-1, is KAGVTQTPRYLIKTRGQQVTLSCSPISGHRSVSWYQQTPGQGLQFLFEYFSETQRNKGNFPGRFSGRQFSNSRSEMNVSTLELGDSALYLCASSPLKDGGEAFFGQGTRLTVV.

This rearrangement joins TRBV30 to TRBJ1-1; 7 nucleotides line up with TRBD1. Looked up from germline, CDR1 is GTSNPN and CDR2 is SVGIG (reference sequence). The CDR3 loop spans 16 amino acids. V gave up 1 base and J gave up 1 base; unmatched junction bases: 9. The chain's CDR3 is CAWSGGDSGQNTEAFF. Here the CDR3 DNA reads TGTGCCTGGAGTGGGGGGGACAGTGGACAGAACACTGAAGCTTTCTTT.

V and J are TRBV5-1 and TRBJ1-4, with D maybe TRBD1 (5 bases). This CDR3 is built from 14 residues. Germline CDR1 reads SGHRS; CDR2 reads YFSETQ. The V gene lost 2 bases and the J gene lost 5 bases, with 10 bases spanning the gap. Here the CDR3 reads CASSFTGQNEKLFF. The DNA of the CDR3 is TGCGCCAGCAGCTTCACAGGTCAGAATGAAAAACTGTTTTTT.